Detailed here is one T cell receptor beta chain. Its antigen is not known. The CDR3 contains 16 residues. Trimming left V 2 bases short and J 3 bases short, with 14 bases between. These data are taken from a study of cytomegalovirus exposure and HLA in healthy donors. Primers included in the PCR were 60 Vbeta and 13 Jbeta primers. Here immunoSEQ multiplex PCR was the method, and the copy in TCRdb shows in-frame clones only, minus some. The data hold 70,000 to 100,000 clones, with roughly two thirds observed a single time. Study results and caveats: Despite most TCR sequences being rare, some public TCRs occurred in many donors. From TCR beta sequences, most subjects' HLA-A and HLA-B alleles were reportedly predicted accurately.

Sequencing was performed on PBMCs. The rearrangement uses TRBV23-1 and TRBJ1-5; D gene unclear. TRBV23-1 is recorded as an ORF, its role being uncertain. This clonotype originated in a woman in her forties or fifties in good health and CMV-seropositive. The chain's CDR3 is CASSQPKGGHNQPQHF. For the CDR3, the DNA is TGCGCCAGCAGTCAACCCAAGGGAGGGCACAATCAGCCCCAGCATTTT.